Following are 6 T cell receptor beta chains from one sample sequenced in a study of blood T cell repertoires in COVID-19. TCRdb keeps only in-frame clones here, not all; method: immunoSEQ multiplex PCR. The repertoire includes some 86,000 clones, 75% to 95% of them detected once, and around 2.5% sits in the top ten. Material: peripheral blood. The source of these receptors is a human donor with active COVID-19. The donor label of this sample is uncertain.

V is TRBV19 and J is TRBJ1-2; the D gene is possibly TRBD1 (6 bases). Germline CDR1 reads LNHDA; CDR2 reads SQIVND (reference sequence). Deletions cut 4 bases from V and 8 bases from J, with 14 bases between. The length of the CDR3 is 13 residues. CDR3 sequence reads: CASSSGQSRGYTF. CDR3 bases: TGTGCCAGTAGTAGTGGACAGTCTAGGGGCTACACCTTC. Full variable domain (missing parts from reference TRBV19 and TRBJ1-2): DGGITQSPKYLFRKEGQNVTLSCEQNLNHDAMYWYRQDPGQGLRLIYYSQIVNDFQKGDIAEGYSVSREKKESFPLTVTSAQKNPTAFYLCASSSGQSRGYTFGSGTRLTVV.

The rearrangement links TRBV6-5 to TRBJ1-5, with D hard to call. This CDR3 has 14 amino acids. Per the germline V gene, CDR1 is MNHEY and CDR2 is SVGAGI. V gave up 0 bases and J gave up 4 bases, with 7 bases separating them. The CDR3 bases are TGTGCCAGCAGTTACTCGGAGATAAATCAGCCCCAGCATTTT. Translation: CASSYSEINQPQHF.

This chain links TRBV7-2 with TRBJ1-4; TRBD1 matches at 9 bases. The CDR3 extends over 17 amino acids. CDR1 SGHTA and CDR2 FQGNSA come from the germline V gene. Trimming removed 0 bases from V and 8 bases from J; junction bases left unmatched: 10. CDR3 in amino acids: CASSLAQPGQGGEKLFF. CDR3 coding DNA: TGTGCCAGCAGCTTAGCGCAGCCGGGACAGGGTGGAGAAAAACTGTTTTTT.

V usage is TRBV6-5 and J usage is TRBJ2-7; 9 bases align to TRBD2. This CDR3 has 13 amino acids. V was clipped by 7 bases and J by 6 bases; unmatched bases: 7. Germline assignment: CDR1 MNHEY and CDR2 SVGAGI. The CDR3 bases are TGTGCCAGCAAGGGCGGGGGGGCCAGCGAGCAGTACTTC. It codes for CASKGGGASEQYF.

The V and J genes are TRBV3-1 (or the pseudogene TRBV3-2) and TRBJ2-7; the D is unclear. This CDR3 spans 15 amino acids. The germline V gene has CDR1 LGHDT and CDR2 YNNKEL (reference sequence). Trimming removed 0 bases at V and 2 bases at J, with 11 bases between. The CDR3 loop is CASSQEVLAAYEQYF. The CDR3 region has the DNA TGTGCCAGCAGCCAAGAGGTGTTGGCGGCCTACGAGCAGTACTTC.

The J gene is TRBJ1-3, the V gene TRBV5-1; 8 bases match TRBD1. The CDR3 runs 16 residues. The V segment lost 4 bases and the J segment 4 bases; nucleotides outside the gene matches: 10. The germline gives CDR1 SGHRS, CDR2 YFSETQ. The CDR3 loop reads CASSTNSGGLGNTIYF. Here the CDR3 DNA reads TGCGCCAGCAGCACCAACTCAGGGGGCTTGGGAAACACCATATATTTT.